Below, one TCR beta chain is given with its context. Antigen specificity is unknown. CDR1 is SEHNR and CDR2 is FQNEAQ in the germline V gene (reference sequence). With V trimmed by 10 bases and J by 5 bases, 11 bases remained unmatched. There are 13 residues in the CDR3. Sequencing used immunoSEQ multiplex PCR; TCRdb keeps in-frame clones, though not all of them. The sample includes some 22,000 clones, about 74% of them seen just once. The sample originates from a study of vaccination effects on CD4 cells after COVID-19. Study observations and caveats: Marked contraction was observed in infection-induced and vaccine-induced clones late after vaccination.

Sequencing was preceded by expansion of antigen-specific CD4+ T cells with viral peptide pools in the ViraFEST assay. Having been cultured for 9 to 11 days, the cells underwent CD4+ T cell isolation. Vaccine recipients, nucleocapsid antibody negative, had no prior SARS-CoV-2 infection. The sample in question was CD4+ T cells from PBMCs cultured with SARS-CoV-2 spike peptides, obtained before COVID-19 vaccination. The rearrangement joins TRBV7-9 to TRBJ2-7; the match to TRBD2 covers 7 bases. This TCR came from a human donor who received a COVID-19 vaccine. The CDR3 spells CATREGFMDEQYF. The CDR3 nucleotides read TGTGCCACAAGGGAGGGATTTATGGACGAGCAGTACTTC.